The rows below give T cell receptor beta chains drawn from one sample of a study of blood T cells in healthy people across ages. MiXCR, applied by TCRdb to the 5' RACE reads, yields one record per CDR3 protein. This table holds over a million distinct CDR3 sequences, roughly 59% found once. Material for sequencing was blood. The receptors here all came from a man aged 18 to 29 in good health. CDR3s include the opening cysteine and the closing phenylalanine or tryptophan. A D gene is named only where the DNA matches it firmly. Rows give clone size only sometimes, using once, few, many, or a class for an expanded clone.

j_call | d_call | clone_size | v_call | cdr3_nt | cdr3_aa
TRBJ2-6 | TRBD2 | - | TRBV7-9 | TGTGCCAGCAGCTCACCCGGGAGGGGAGCAGGTGGGGCCAACGTCCTGACTTTC | CASSSPGRGAGGANVLTF
TRBJ1-5 | TRBD1 | - | TRBV10-3 | TGTGCCATCAGATCAGGGGACAGGGGGCTAGAACAGCCCCAGCATTTT | CAIRSGDRGLEQPQHF
TRBJ2-4 | - | - | TRBV10-2 | TGCGCCAGCAGTGGGACAGTCGAAACCATTCAGTACTTC | CASSGTVETIQYF
TRBJ2-2 | TRBD2 | few | TRBV4-1 | TGCGCCAGCAGCCAAGTATGGGAGGGGCTGAGCACCGGGGAGCTGTTTTTT | CASSQVWEGLSTGELFF
TRBJ1-1 | - | few | TRBV29-1 | TGCAGCGCCCTTCGGGGAGGGAACACTGAAGCTTTCTTT | CSALRGGNTEAFF
TRBJ1-2 | TRBD1 | - | TRBV2 | TGTGCCAGCAGGAGACAGGGCCTGTTCGGCTACACCTTC | CASRRQGLFGYTF
TRBJ1-5 | - | - | TRBV12-3/TRBV12-4 | TGTGCCAGCAGTTTCGACAGATACGGTCAGCCCCAGCATTTT | CASSFDRYGQPQHF
TRBJ2-1 | - | - | TRBV21-1 | TGTGCCAGCAGCAAAAGGGGCGGGCTCCCGCAGTTCTTC | CASSKRGGLPQFF
TRBJ2-5 | - | - | TRBV5-1 | TGCGCCAGCAAGTGGTTTTCCGGCGGGGATGGGACCCAGTACTTC | CASKWFSGGDGTQYF
TRBJ2-4 | - | - | TRBV24-1 | TGTGCCACCAGCGGCGGGGAAAACATTCAGTACTTC | CATSGGENIQYF
TRBJ2-1 | - | - | TRBV6-5 | TGTGCCAGCAGTTCCCGATTTGGACGGCACAATGAGCAGTTCTTC | CASSSRFGRHNEQFF
TRBJ2-7 | - | few | TRBV7-7 | TGTGCTAGCAGCGAGGGTGCAGCCTACGAGCAGTACTTC | CASSEGAAYEQYF
TRBJ2-5 | TRBD2 | - | TRBV28 | TGTGCCGGATCGGGGGGGCCCCTCCAAGAGACCCAGTACTTC | CAGSGGPLQETQYF
TRBJ1-2 | - | few | TRBV6-2/TRBV6-3 | TGTGCCAGCAGTTACCCCACTGGGGGCGCCGGGTATGGCTACACCTTC | CASSYPTGGAGYGYTF
TRBJ2-3 | - | - | TRBV20-1 | TGCAGTGCTAGGGAACGCTGGTTTCGGACTATGACAGATACGCAGTATTTT | CSARERWFRTMTDTQYF
TRBJ1-4 | - | - | TRBV4-1 | TGCGCCAGCAGGCAAGTCGCAAGGGCGGTTAATGAAAAACTGTTTTTT | CASRQVARAVNEKLFF